Listed below are T cell receptor beta chains from one sample, sequenced in a study of T-cell memory formation after mild COVID-19. One entry per CDR3 protein results from TCRdb running MiXCR on the 5' RACE reads. Here the sample spans 250,000 to 300,000 distinct CDR3 sequences, more than 15% being singletons. The specimen sequenced was PBMCs or a T cell subset sorted from them (not recorded which). These receptors all come from a man aged 18 to 29 who had mild COVID-19 (a few samples of this study predate the infection). Cell type and time point are not known. Both conserved end residues are part of each CDR3. The order of the fields is J gene, V gene, D gene, clone size, CDR3 protein, CDR3 DNA. The D gene is left open where the match is weak. Size is omitted from some rows. Given values are once, few, many or a class for expanded clones.

J gene: TRBJ1-6; V gene: TRBV6-5; D gene: NA; clone size: few; CDR3 protein: CASSYPGLGPLHF; CDR3 DNA: TGTGCCAGCAGTTACCCCGGTCTGGGCCCCCTCCACTTT
J gene: TRBJ2-2; V gene: TRBV5-1; D gene: NA; clone size: NA; CDR3 protein: CASTQTRSFNTGELFF; CDR3 DNA: TGCGCCAGCACCCAAACAAGATCCTTCAACACCGGGGAGCTGTTTTTT
J gene: TRBJ1-2; V gene: TRBV7-9; D gene: NA; clone size: few; CDR3 protein: CASSSPGLREEIYGYTF; CDR3 DNA: TGTGCCAGCAGCTCACCTGGACTTCGGGAGGAAATCTATGGCTACACCTTC
J gene: TRBJ2-5; V gene: TRBV3-1; D gene: NA; clone size: NA; CDR3 protein: CASTQTSGETQYF; CDR3 DNA: TGTGCCAGCACCCAAACTAGTGGAGAGACCCAGTACTTC
J gene: TRBJ2-3; V gene: TRBV7-6; D gene: NA; clone size: NA; CDR3 protein: CASSSSADTQYF; CDR3 DNA: TGTGCCAGCAGCTCCAGTGCAGATACGCAGTATTTT
J gene: TRBJ2-5; V gene: TRBV7-9; D gene: TRBD2; clone size: NA; CDR3 protein: CASSPTSGGWETQYF; CDR3 DNA: TGTGCCAGCAGCCCGACTAGCGGGGGTTGGGAGACCCAGTACTTC
J gene: TRBJ2-1; V gene: TRBV3-1; D gene: TRBD2; clone size: NA; CDR3 protein: CASSQDITSGNEQFF; CDR3 DNA: TGTGCCAGCAGCCAAGATATCACTAGCGGGAATGAGCAGTTCTTC
J gene: TRBJ1-5; V gene: TRBV7-9; D gene: NA; clone size: NA; CDR3 protein: CASSLSGTRGGPQHF; CDR3 DNA: TGTGCCAGCAGCTTATCGGGGACCCGGGGCGGGCCCCAGCATTTT
J gene: TRBJ2-5; V gene: TRBV7-6; D gene: NA; clone size: many; CDR3 protein: CASSLRTDTETQYF; CDR3 DNA: TGTGCCAGCAGCTTACGGACGGATACGGAGACCCAGTACTTC
J gene: TRBJ1-2; V gene: TRBV6-6; D gene: NA; clone size: few; CDR3 protein: CASSYGVSLYGYTF; CDR3 DNA: TGTGCCAGCAGTTACGGGGTCAGCCTCTATGGCTACACCTTC
J gene: TRBJ2-3; V gene: TRBV29-1; D gene: NA; clone size: NA; CDR3 protein: CSVEDNPPETDTQYF; CDR3 DNA: TGCAGCGTTGAAGATAACCCGCCTGAGACAGATACGCAGTATTTT
J gene: TRBJ2-2; V gene: TRBV11-2; D gene: NA; clone size: few; CDR3 protein: CASRPDHTGELFF; CDR3 DNA: TGTGCCAGCAGACCGGACCACACCGGGGAGCTGTTTTTT
J gene: TRBJ2-5; V gene: TRBV5-1; D gene: NA; clone size: NA; CDR3 protein: CASSLEVQGETQYF; CDR3 DNA: TGCGCCAGCAGCTTGGAGGTCCAGGGGGAGACCCAGTACTTC
J gene: TRBJ1-1; V gene: TRBV20-1; D gene: TRBD1; clone size: NA; CDR3 protein: CSANHRGYNTEAFF; CDR3 DNA: TGCAGTGCAAACCACAGGGGGTATAACACTGAAGCTTTCTTT
J gene: TRBJ1-6; V gene: TRBV5-1; D gene: NA; clone size: NA; CDR3 protein: CASCKEGNSPLHF; CDR3 DNA: TGCGCCAGTTGCAAGGAGGGGAATTCACCCCTCCACTTT
J gene: TRBJ2-1; V gene: TRBV7-2; D gene: NA; clone size: many; CDR3 protein: CASSPYNEQFF; CDR3 DNA: TGTGCCAGCAGCCCCTACAATGAGCAGTTCTTC
J gene: TRBJ2-1; V gene: TRBV7-9; D gene: TRBD2; clone size: NA; CDR3 protein: CASSFPGTTYNEQFF; CDR3 DNA: TGTGCCAGCAGTTTCCCAGGGACTACCTACAATGAGCAGTTCTTC
J gene: TRBJ1-2; V gene: TRBV6-5; D gene: NA; clone size: NA; CDR3 protein: CASSFNPTGSWSHGYTF; CDR3 DNA: TGTGCCAGCAGTTTCAACCCTACCGGCTCATGGAGCCATGGCTACACCTTC
J gene: TRBJ2-5; V gene: TRBV5-1; D gene: TRBD2; clone size: few; CDR3 protein: CASSLGAAGGPETQYF; CDR3 DNA: TGCGCCAGCAGCTTGGGGGCAGCGGGGGGGCCGGAGACCCAGTACTTC
J gene: TRBJ2-5; V gene: TRBV12-3/TRBV12-4; D gene: TRBD2; clone size: many; CDR3 protein: CASSGSLAGVGETQYF; CDR3 DNA: TGTGCCAGCAGTGGGTCCCTAGCGGGGGTGGGAGAGACCCAGTACTTC
J gene: TRBJ2-1; V gene: TRBV20-1; D gene: NA; clone size: few; CDR3 protein: CSSYVVPIYNEQFF; CDR3 DNA: TGCAGTTCTTACGTAGTCCCCATCTACAATGAGCAGTTCTTC
J gene: TRBJ2-7; V gene: TRBV7-3; D gene: NA; clone size: few; CDR3 protein: CASSYEQYF; CDR3 DNA: TGTGCCAGCTCCTACGAGCAGTACTTC
J gene: TRBJ1-5; V gene: TRBV20-1; D gene: NA; clone size: few; CDR3 protein: CSARVTNQPQHF; CDR3 DNA: TGCAGTGCTAGAGTTACAAATCAGCCCCAGCATTTT
J gene: TRBJ1-4; V gene: TRBV5-1; D gene: NA; clone size: few; CDR3 protein: CASSLAGDNEKLFF; CDR3 DNA: TGCGCCAGCAGCTTGGCAGGGGACAATGAAAAACTGTTTTTT
J gene: TRBJ1-5; V gene: TRBV27; D gene: NA; clone size: few; CDR3 protein: CASSLRGPGQPQHF; CDR3 DNA: TGTGCCAGCAGTTTACGGGGCCCGGGGCAGCCCCAGCATTTT
J gene: TRBJ1-1; V gene: TRBV20-1; D gene: NA; clone size: NA; CDR3 protein: CSASLGPGRPEAFF; CDR3 DNA: TGCAGTGCTAGTTTAGGACCCGGACGTCCTGAAGCTTTCTTT
J gene: TRBJ2-1; V gene: TRBV2; D gene: NA; clone size: NA; CDR3 protein: CASQIRRGNEQFF; CDR3 DNA: TGTGCCAGCCAAATCCGCAGGGGCAATGAGCAGTTCTTC
J gene: TRBJ2-7; V gene: TRBV6-6; D gene: NA; clone size: few; CDR3 protein: CASSYWQEIYEQYF; CDR3 DNA: TGTGCCAGCAGTTACTGGCAGGAGATCTACGAGCAGTACTTC
J gene: TRBJ1-1; V gene: TRBV12-3/TRBV12-4; D gene: NA; clone size: NA; CDR3 protein: CASSFDSFNTEAFF; CDR3 DNA: TGTGCCAGCAGTTTTGACAGCTTCAACACTGAAGCTTTCTTT
J gene: TRBJ2-5; V gene: TRBV6-6; D gene: NA; clone size: few; CDR3 protein: CASSYRVGETQYF; CDR3 DNA: TGTGCCAGCAGTTACCGGGTCGGGGAGACCCAGTACTTC
J gene: TRBJ2-7; V gene: TRBV29-1; D gene: TRBD1; clone size: NA; CDR3 protein: CSASGTASYEQYF; CDR3 DNA: TGCAGCGCCTCCGGGACAGCGTCCTACGAGCAGTACTTC
J gene: TRBJ2-7; V gene: TRBV9; D gene: TRBD1; clone size: few; CDR3 protein: CASSDGQDPYEQYF; CDR3 DNA: TGTGCCAGCAGCGATGGACAGGATCCCTACGAGCAGTACTTC
J gene: TRBJ2-3; V gene: TRBV9; D gene: TRBD2; clone size: few; CDR3 protein: CASSVDWGRRGGRTDTQYF; CDR3 DNA: TGTGCCAGCAGCGTAGATTGGGGCCGGCGGGGGGGCCGGACAGATACGCAGTATTTT
J gene: TRBJ2-6; V gene: TRBV5-1; D gene: TRBD1; clone size: many; CDR3 protein: CASSFLGQGAGANVLTF; CDR3 DNA: TGCGCCAGCAGCTTTTTGGGACAGGGGGCCGGGGCCAACGTCCTGACTTTC
J gene: TRBJ1-2; V gene: TRBV11-2; D gene: NA; clone size: NA; CDR3 protein: CASSLGPTGGGYTF; CDR3 DNA: TGTGCCAGCAGCTTAGGGCCGACTGGGGGTGGCTACACCTTC
J gene: TRBJ2-3; V gene: TRBV27; D gene: NA; clone size: NA; CDR3 protein: CASSPGWVDTDTQYF; CDR3 DNA: TGTGCCAGCAGCCCGGGATGGGTAGACACAGATACGCAGTATTTT
J gene: TRBJ2-1; V gene: TRBV4-1; D gene: NA; clone size: NA; CDR3 protein: CASSQEGVVVTFF; CDR3 DNA: TGCGCCAGCAGCCAAGAAGGGGTCGTCGTCACGTTCTTC